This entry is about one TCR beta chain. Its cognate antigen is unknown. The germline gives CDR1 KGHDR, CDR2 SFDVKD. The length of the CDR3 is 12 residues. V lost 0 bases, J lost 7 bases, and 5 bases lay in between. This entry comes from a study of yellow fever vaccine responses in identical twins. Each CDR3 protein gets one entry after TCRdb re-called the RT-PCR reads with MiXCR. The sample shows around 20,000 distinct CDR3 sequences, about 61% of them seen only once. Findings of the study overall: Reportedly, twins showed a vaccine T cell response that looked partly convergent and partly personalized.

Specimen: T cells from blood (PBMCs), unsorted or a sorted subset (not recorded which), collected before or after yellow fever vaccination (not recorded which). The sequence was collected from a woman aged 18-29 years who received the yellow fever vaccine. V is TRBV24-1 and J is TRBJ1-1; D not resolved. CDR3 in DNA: TGTGCCACCAGTGATTTGACCGGTGAAGCTTTCTTT. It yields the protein CATSDLTGEAFF.